The 18 T cell receptor beta chains below were found in one sample sequenced in a study of a mutant IDH1 vaccine in newly diagnosed glioma. Time point given: week 23, last vaccination. Doses of 300 ug of mutant IDH1 20-mer peptide were given with topical imiquimod. The repertoire was sequenced with immunoSEQ multiplex PCR; TCRdb's copy has only in-frame clones and lacks some. The table shows about 43,000 clones, with about four fifths occurring only once. No antigen is known for these receptors. The specimen was PBMCs, collected from a glioma patient whose treatment included an IDH1 peptide vaccine. Receptors were obtained from a woman between 18 and 29 years old with glioma. Some clones in this sample may be carry-over from other donors' samples.

The chain employs TRBV7-9 and TRBJ2-1, with D tentatively TRBD2 (6 bases). The CDR3 spans 16 residues. V gave up 4 bases and J gave up 4 bases, with 17 bases separating them. Germline V gene sequence: CDR1 SEHNR, CDR2 FQNEAQ (reference sequence). The CDR3 sequence: CASSSVAGRAYNEQFF. The CDR3 DNA reads as TGTGCCAGCAGCTCCGTCGCGGGGCGCGCTTACAATGAGCAGTTCTTC.

The chain carries TRBV5-1 and TRBJ1-1; a possible D gene is TRBD1 (6 bases). Germline values: CDR1 SGHRS, CDR2 YFSETQ. CDR3 length: 16 residues. The germline V and J ends were trimmed by 0 bases and 0 bases, with 12 bases remaining between them. CDR3 residues: CASSLVTGHLNTEAFF. In nucleotides, the CDR3 is TGCGCCAGCAGCTTGGTCACGGGACACCTGAACACTGAAGCTTTCTTT.

V and J are TRBV19 and TRBJ2-3, with 9 bases that match TRBD2. Trimming took 4 bases from V and 0 from J; bases not matched to a gene: 5. The CDR3 length is 16 residues. CDR1 is LNHDA, CDR2 SQIVND, per germline (reference sequence). Written as DNA, the CDR3 is TGTGCCAGTAGTACGGGGACTAGCAGTAGCACAGATACGCAGTATTTT. This translates into CASSTGTSSSTDTQYF.

This clone turned up a few times. The CDR3 sequence is CASTGTPGNTIYF. For the CDR3, the DNA is TGTGCCAGTACCGGGACCCCTGGAAACACCATATATTTT. The rearrangement links TRBV6-6 to TRBJ1-3; D might be TRBD1 (5 bases). Germline-derived CDR1 and CDR2 are MNHNY and SVGAGI (reference sequence). The V end was cut by 9 bases, the J end by 2 bases, with 11 bases between. The CDR3 sequence is 13 residues long.

The V gene is TRBV7-9, the J gene TRBJ1-1, with D hard to call. The CDR3 loop spans 11 amino acids. V was pared by 6 bases and J by 6 bases, with 8 bases between. In germline, CDR1 is SEHNR, CDR2 FQNEAQ (reference sequence). CDR3 in DNA: TGTGCCAGCAGGTGGGGTCCTGAAGCTTTCTTT. Its protein is CASRWGPEAFF.

This clone was seen a single time. The gene calls are TRBV2 and TRBJ1-6; D not certain. Per germline, CDR1 SNHLY and CDR2 FYNNEI. Trimming removed 1 base from V and 0 bases from J, with 7 bases in between. This CDR3 comprises 16 residues. CDR3 nucleotide sequence: TGTGCCAGCAGTGAAGACGGCCGCTCCTATAATTCACCCCTCCACTTT. Translation gives CASSEDGRSYNSPLHF.

V is TRBV19 and J is TRBJ1-3; D not resolved. Trimming cost V 5 bases and J 1 base, with 9 bases left between them. This CDR3 is built from 14 residues. Germline V gene lookup returns CDR1 LNHDA and CDR2 SQIVND (reference sequence). CDR3 sequence: CASSPFSSGNTIYF. The CDR3 bases are TGTGCCAGTAGTCCCTTCTCGTCTGGAAACACCATATATTTT.

The V call is TRBV29-1, the J call TRBJ2-2; no definite D call. This CDR3 is built from 13 residues. In germline, CDR1 is SQVTM, CDR2 ANQGSEA. V shed 1 base and J shed 1 base, with 4 bases lying between them. This CDR3 is CSVEVVNTGELFF. DNA for the CDR3: TGCAGCGTTGAAGTAGTGAACACCGGGGAGCTGTTTTTT.

The chain recombines TRBV4-2 with TRBJ2-7, with 10 positions matching TRBD1. The germline V gene encodes CDR1 LGHNA and CDR2 YNFKEQ. Trimming took 2 bases from V and 5 from J; bases not matched to a gene: 6. CDR3 length: 15 amino acids. CDR3 residues: CASSQRDRGLDEQYF. CDR3 in DNA: TGTGCCAGCAGCCAAAGGGACAGGGGATTGGACGAGCAGTACTTC.

This clone was counted a single time. V is TRBV10-3 and J is TRBJ2-7; tentative D call: TRBD1 (5 bases). The CDR3 length is 13 residues. Germline-derived CDR1 and CDR2 are ENHRY and SYGVKD. Trimming shortened V by 7 bases and J by 2 bases, and 12 bases separated the two germline ends. CDR3 in amino acids: CAITPSTAYEQYF. DNA for the CDR3: TGTGCCATCACCCCTTCGACAGCCTACGAGCAGTACTTC.

The chain combines TRBV25-1 with TRBJ2-5; the D is unclear. Looked up from germline, CDR1 is MGHDK and CDR2 is SYGVNS. The CDR3 length is 15 residues. V lost 6 bases and J 3 bases, leaving 17 bases between the germline ends. The CDR3 nucleotides are TGTGCCAGCAGCAGAACCTTCAACAGTGAAGAGACCCAGTACTTC. Its translation is CASSRTFNSEETQYF.

This chain connects TRBV11-2 to TRBJ2-3; D remains unclear. Per the germline V gene, CDR1 is SGHAT and CDR2 is FQNNGV. The CDR3 loop spans 13 amino acids. The V and J ends lost 5 bases and 5 bases respectively, with 11 bases between them. The CDR3 nucleotides are TGTGCCAGCAGCCCGATGGGCGGAGATACGCAGTATTTT. Translation: CASSPMGGDTQYF. The full variable domain, its missing parts supplied by reference TRBV11-2 and TRBJ2-3, is EAGVAQSPRYKIIEKRQSVAFWCNPISGHATLYWYQQILGQGPKLLIQFQNNGVVDDSQLPKDRFSAERLKGVDSTLKIQPAKLEDSAVYLCASSPMGGDTQYFGPGTRLTVL.

The V gene is TRBV29-1, the J gene TRBJ2-4, with TRBD2 as a possible D gene (6 bases). Germline V gene sequence: CDR1 SQVTM, CDR2 ANQGSEA. V was trimmed by 7 bases and J by 0 bases, leaving 10 bases between them. This CDR3 region has 13 residues. The CDR3 loop reads CSGRDLAKNIQYF. CDR3 nucleotides: TGCAGCGGGAGGGACTTAGCCAAAAACATTCAGTACTTC.

This rearrangement joins TRBV5-6 to TRBJ2-1, with 10 bases fitting TRBD2. CDR1 and CDR2 (germline): SGHDT, YYEEEE. The V gene end was trimmed by 1 base and the J gene end by 8 bases; junction bases not matched to a gene: 6. The CDR3 totals 15 residues. CDR3 loop: CASSLWASGGHEQFF. CDR3 bases: TGTGCCAGCAGCTTGTGGGCTAGCGGGGGACATGAGCAGTTCTTC.

The rearrangement links TRBV7-2 to TRBJ2-1; D assignment may be TRBD1 or TRBD2 (6 bases each). The CDR3 covers 14 residues. Trimming took 5 bases from V and 7 from J, leaving 15 bases between them. Germline CDR1 reads SGHTA; CDR2 reads FQGNSA. The CDR3 sequence is CASSLSGARNEQFF. The CDR3 DNA follows: TGTGCCAGCAGCCTCTCGGGGGCTCGAAATGAGCAGTTCTTC.

This clone occurred a few times. The gene calls are TRBV2 and TRBJ1-5; weak D call: TRBD1 (5 bases). Germline CDR1 reads SNHLY; CDR2 reads FYNNEI. This CDR3 has 18 residues. V was pared by 2 bases and J by 2 bases, with 19 bases between. CDR3 sequence: CASSETRNRRDGNQPQHF. CDR3 DNA: TGTGCCAGCAGTGAAACGCGAAACAGGAGGGACGGCAATCAGCCCCAGCATTTT.

V and J are TRBV6-5 and TRBJ1-1; the D is unclear. Trimming cost V 5 bases and J 4 bases, with 11 bases left between them. Germline values: CDR1 MNHEY, CDR2 SVGAGI. CDR3 size: 13 residues. The CDR3 DNA sequence: TGTGCCAGCAGTCTCGGGGTGGGCACTGAAGCTTTCTTT. This sequence encodes CASSLGVGTEAFF.

The genes are TRBV5-4 and TRBJ2-5, with D uncertain. Per the germline V gene, CDR1 is SGHNT and CDR2 is YYREEE (reference sequence). The CDR3 covers 13 residues. V was trimmed by 4 bases and J by 0 bases, leaving 7 bases between them. The CDR3 is CASSIPYQETQYF. CDR3 in DNA: TGTGCCAGCAGCATCCCGTACCAAGAGACCCAGTACTTC.